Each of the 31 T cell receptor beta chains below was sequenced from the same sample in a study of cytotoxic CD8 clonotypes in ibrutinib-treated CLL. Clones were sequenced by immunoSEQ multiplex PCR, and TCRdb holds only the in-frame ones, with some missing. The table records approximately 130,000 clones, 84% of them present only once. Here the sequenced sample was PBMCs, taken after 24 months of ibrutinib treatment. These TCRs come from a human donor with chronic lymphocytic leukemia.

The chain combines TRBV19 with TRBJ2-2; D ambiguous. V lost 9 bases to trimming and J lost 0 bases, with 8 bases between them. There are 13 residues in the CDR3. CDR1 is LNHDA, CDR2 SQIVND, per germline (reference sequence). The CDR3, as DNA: TGTGCCAGCGCAAATCCGAACACCGGGGAGCTGTTTTTT. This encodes CASANPNTGELFF.

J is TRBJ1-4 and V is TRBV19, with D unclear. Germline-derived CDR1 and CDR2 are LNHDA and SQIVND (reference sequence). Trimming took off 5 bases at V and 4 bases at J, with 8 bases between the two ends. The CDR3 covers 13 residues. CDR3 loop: CASSSGNNEKLFF. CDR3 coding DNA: TGTGCCAGTAGTTCGGGGAATAATGAAAAACTGTTTTTT.

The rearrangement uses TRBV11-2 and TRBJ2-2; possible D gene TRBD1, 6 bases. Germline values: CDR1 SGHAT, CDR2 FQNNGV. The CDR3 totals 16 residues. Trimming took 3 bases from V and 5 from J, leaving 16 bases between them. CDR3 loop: CASSLIGTLRTGELFF. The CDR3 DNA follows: TGTGCCAGCAGCTTGATTGGGACACTACGAACCGGGGAGCTGTTTTTT.

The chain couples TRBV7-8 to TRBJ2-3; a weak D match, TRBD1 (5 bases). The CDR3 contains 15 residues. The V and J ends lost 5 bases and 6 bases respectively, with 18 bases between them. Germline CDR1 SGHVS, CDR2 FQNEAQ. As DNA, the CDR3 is TGTGCCAGCAGCCAACAAGGGGTGCTCGGGGATACGCAGTATTTT. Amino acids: CASSQQGVLGDTQYF.

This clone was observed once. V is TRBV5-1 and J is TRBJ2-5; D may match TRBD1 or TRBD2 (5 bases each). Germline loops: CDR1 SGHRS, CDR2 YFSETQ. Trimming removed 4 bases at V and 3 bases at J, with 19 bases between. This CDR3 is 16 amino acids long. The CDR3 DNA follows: TGCGCCAGCAGCCTATTTTCCGTGGTGGGGGAAGAGACCCAGTACTTC. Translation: CASSLFSVVGEETQYF.

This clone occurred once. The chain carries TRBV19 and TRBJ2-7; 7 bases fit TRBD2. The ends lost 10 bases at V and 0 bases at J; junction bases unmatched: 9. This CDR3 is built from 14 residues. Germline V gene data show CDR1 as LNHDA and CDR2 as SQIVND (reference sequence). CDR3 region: CATGRGVTSYEQYF. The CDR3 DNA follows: TGTGCCACTGGCCGGGGGGTTACCTCCTACGAGCAGTACTTC. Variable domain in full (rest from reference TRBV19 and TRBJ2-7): DGGITQSPKYLFRKEGQNVTLSCEQNLNHDAMYWYRQDPGQGLRLIYYSQIVNDFQKGDIAEGYSVSREKKESFPLTVTSAQKNPTAFYLCATGRGVTSYEQYFGPGTRLTVT.

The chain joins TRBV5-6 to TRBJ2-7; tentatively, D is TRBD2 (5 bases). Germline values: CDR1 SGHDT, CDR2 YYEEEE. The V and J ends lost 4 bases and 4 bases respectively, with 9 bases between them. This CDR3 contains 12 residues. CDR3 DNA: TGTGCCAGCAGCATACGGGGATACGAGCAGTACTTC. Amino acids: CASSIRGYEQYF.

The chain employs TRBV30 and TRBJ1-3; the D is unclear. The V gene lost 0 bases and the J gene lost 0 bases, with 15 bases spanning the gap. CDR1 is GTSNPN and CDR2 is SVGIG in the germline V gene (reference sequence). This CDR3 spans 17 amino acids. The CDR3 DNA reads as TGTGCCTGGAGTGTACTAGTCCCGGGGTCCTCTGGAAACACCATATATTTT. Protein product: CAWSVLVPGSSGNTIYF.

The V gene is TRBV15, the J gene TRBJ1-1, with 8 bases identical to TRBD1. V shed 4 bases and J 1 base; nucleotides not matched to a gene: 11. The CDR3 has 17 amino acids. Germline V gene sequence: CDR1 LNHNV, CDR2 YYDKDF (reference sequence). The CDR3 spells CATSTHFRGPPNTEAFF. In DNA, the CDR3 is TGTGCCACCAGCACCCACTTCAGGGGGCCCCCGAACACTGAAGCTTTCTTT.

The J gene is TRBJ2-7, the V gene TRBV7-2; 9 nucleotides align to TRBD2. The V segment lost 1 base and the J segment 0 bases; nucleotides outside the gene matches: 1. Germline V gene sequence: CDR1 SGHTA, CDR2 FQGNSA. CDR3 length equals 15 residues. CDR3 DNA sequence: TGTGCCAGCAGCTTAGGGACTAGCGCCTCCTACGAGCAGTACTTC. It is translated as CASSLGTSASYEQYF.

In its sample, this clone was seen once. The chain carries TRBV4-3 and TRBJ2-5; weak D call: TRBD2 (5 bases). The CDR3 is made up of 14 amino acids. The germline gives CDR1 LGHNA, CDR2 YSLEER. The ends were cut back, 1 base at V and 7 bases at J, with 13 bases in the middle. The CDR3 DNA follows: TGCGCCAGCAGCCAAGTGGGCAACGCGGGGACCCAGTACTTC. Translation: CASSQVGNAGTQYF.

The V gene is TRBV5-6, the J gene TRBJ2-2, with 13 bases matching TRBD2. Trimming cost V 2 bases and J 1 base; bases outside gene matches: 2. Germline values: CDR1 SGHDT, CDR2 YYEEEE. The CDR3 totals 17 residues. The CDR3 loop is CASSLLAGGLNTGELFF. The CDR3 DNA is TGTGCCAGCAGCTTACTAGCGGGGGGGCTGAACACCGGGGAGCTGTTTTTT.

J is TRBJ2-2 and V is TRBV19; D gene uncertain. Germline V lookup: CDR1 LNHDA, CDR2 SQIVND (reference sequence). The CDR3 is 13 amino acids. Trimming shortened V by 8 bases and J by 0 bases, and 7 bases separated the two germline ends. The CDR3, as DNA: TGTGCCAGTCGGGCAGCGAACACCGGGGAGCTGTTTTTT. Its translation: CASRAANTGELFF.

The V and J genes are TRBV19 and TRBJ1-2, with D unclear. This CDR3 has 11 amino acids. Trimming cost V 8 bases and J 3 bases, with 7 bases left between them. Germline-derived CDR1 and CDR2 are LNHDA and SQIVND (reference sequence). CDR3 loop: CASQRDYGYTF. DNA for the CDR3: TGTGCCAGTCAGCGAGACTATGGCTACACCTTC.

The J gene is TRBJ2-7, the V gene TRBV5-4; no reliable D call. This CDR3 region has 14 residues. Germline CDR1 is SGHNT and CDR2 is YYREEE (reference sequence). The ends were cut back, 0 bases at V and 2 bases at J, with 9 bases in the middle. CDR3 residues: CASSLDAGTYEQYF. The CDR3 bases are TGTGCCAGCAGCTTGGATGCAGGAACCTACGAGCAGTACTTC.

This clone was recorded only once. CDR3 loop: CAIRSQGSTDTQYF. The CDR3 bases are TGTGCCATCAGATCTCAGGGAAGCACAGATACGCAGTATTTT. The chain links TRBV10-3 to TRBJ2-3; TRBD1 is a possible D gene (5 bases). CDR3 size: 14 residues. The V end lost 6 bases, the J end lost 0 bases, and 10 bases lay between the germline ends. Germline lookup yields CDR1 ENHRY and CDR2 SYGVKD.

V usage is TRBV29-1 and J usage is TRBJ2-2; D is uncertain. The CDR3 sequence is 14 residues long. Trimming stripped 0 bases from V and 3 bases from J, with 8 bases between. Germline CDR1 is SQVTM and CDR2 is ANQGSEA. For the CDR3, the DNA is TGCAGCGTTGAAGATCTTGACTACACCGGGGAGCTGTTTTTT. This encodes CSVEDLDYTGELFF.

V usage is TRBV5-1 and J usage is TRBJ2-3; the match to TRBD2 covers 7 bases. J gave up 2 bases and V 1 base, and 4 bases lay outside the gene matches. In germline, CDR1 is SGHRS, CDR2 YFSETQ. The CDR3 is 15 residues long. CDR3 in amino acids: CASSLRGVHTDTQYF. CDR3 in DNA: TGCGCCAGCAGCTTGCGGGGGGTCCACACAGATACGCAGTATTTT. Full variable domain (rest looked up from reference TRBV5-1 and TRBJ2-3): KAGVTQTPRYLIKTRGQQVTLSCSPISGHRSVSWYQQTPGQGLQFLFEYFSETQRNKGNFPGRFSGRQFSNSRSEMNVSTLELGDSALYLCASSLRGVHTDTQYFGPGTRLTVL.

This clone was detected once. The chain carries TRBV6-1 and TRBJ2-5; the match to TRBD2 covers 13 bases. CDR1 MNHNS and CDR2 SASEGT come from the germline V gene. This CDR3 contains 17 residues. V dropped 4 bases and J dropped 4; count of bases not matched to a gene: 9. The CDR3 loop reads CASSGLTSGGRSETQYF. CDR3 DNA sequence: TGTGCCAGCAGTGGACTGACTAGCGGGGGGCGCTCAGAGACCCAGTACTTC.

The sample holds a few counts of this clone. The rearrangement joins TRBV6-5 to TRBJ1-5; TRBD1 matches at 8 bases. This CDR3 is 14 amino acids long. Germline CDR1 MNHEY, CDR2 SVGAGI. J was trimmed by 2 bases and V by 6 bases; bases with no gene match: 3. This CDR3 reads CASRGQGGNQPQHF. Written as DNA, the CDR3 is TGTGCCAGCAGAGGACAGGGTGGCAATCAGCCCCAGCATTTT.

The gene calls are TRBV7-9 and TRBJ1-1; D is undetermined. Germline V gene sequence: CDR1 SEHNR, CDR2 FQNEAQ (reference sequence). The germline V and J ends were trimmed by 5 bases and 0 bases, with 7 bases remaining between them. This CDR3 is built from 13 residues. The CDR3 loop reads CASSRILNTEAFF. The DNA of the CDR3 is TGTGCCAGCAGCCGAATCCTGAACACTGAAGCTTTCTTT.

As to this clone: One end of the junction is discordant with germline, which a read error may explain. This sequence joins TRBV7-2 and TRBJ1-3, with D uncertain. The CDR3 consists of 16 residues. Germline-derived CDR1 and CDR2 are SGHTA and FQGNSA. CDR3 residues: CASSWRQVRAGSTIYF. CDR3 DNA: TGTGCCAGCAGCTGGCGGCAGGTCAGAGCAGGAAGCACCATATATTTT.

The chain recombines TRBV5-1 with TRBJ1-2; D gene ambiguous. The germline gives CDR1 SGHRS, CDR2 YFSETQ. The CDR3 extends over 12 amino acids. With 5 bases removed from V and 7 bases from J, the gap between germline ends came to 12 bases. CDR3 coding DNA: TGCGCCAGCAGGGCGCAGACGTCTGGCTACACCTTC. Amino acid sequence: CASRAQTSGYTF.

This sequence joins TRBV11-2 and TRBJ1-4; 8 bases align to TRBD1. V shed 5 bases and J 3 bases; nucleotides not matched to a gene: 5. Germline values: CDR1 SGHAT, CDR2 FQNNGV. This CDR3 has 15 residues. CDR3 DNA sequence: TGTGCCAGCAGCCCCGACAGGGGTGCTAATGAAAAACTGTTTTTT. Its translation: CASSPDRGANEKLFF. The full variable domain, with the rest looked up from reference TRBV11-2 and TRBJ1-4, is EAGVAQSPRYKIIEKRQSVAFWCNPISGHATLYWYQQILGQGPKLLIQFQNNGVVDDSQLPKDRFSAERLKGVDSTLKIQPAKLEDSAVYLCASSPDRGANEKLFFGSGTQLSVL.

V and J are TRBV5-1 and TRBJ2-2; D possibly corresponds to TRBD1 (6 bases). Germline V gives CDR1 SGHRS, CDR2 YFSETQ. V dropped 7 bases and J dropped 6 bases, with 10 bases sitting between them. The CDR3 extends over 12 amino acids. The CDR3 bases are TGCGCCAGCGAGGGGGAGTCCGGGGAGCTGTTTTTT. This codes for CASEGESGELFF.

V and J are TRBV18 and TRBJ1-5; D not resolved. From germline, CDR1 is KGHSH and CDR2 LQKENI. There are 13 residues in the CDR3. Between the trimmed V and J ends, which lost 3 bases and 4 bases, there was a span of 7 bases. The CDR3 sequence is CASSPGENQPQHF. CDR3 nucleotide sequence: TGTGCCAGCTCACCCGGGGAGAATCAGCCCCAGCATTTT.

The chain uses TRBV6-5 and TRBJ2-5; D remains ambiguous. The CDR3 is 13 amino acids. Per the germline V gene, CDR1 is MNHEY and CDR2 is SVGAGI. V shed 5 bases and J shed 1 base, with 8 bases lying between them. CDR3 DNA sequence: TGTGCCAGCAGTCGACGGCCCCAAGAGACCCAGTACTTC. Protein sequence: CASSRRPQETQYF.

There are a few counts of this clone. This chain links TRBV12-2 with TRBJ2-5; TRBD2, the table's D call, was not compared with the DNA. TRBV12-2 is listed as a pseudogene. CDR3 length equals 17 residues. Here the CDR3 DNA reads TGTGCAAGTCGCTTAGTCGAATCCGGGACTAGCGGGGAGACCCAGTACTTC. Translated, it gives CASRLVESGTSGETQYF.

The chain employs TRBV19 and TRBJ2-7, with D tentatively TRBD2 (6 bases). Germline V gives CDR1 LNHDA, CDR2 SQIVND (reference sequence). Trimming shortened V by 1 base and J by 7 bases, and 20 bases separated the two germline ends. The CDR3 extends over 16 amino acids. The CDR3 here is CASSIVVWPTGGEQYF. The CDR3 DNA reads TGTGCCAGTAGTATAGTAGTTTGGCCTACCGGAGGGGAGCAGTACTTC.

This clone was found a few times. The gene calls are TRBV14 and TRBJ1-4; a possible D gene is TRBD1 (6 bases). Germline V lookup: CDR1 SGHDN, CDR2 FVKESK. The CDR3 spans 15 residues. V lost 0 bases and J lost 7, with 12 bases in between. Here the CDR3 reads CASSQDYREGEKLFF. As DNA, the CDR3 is TGTGCCAGCAGCCAAGACTACAGGGAGGGTGAAAAACTGTTTTTT.

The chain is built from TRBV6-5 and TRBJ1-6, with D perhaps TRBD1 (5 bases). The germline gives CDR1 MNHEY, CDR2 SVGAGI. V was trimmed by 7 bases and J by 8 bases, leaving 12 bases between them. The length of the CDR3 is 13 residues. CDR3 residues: CASTQGADSPLHF. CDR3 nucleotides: TGTGCCAGCACCCAAGGGGCAGATTCACCCCTCCACTTT.